This passage covers 2 T cell receptor beta chains from one sample sequenced in a study of response to subunit inactivated influenza vaccine. TCRdb itself ran the RT-PCR reads through MiXCR, one entry per CDR3 protein. The data show about 830,000 distinct CDR3 sequences, less than 20% seen once. The sample was PBMCs from blood, taken less than 6 days after vaccination. The receptors were gathered from a man in his fifties or sixties who received an inactivated influenza vaccine.

This clonotype was recorded many times. This chain uses TRBV12-3 or TRBV12-4 with TRBJ2-3, with 13 bases matching TRBD2. The CDR3 has 17 amino acids. V shed 5 bases, J shed 0 bases, and the junction held 5 bases outside the gene matches. CDR3 residues: CASSPGTSGISTDTQYF. Written as DNA, the CDR3 is TGTGCCAGCAGTCCTGGGACTAGCGGGATCAGCACAGATACGCAGTATTTT.

This clonotype was seen repeatedly, ten times or more. The V and J genes are TRBV4-3 and TRBJ2-7; D uncertain. The V gene lost 2 bases and the J gene lost 0 bases, with 8 bases spanning the gap. The CDR3 sequence is 14 residues long. Germline CDR1 LGHNA, CDR2 YSLEER. The DNA for the CDR3 is TGCGCCAGCAGCCAAAGGGATAGCTCCTACGAGCAGTACTTC. This translates into CASSQRDSSYEQYF.